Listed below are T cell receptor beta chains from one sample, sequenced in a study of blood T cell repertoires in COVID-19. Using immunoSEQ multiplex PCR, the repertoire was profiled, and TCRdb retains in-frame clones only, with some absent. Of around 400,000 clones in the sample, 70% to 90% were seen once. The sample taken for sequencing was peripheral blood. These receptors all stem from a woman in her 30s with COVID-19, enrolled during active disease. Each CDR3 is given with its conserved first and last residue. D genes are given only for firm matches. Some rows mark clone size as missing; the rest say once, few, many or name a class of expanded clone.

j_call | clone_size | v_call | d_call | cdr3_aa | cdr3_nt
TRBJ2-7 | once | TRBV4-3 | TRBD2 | CASSQDGAGGFYEQYF | TGCGCCAGCAGCCAAGATGGAGCGGGAGGATTCTACGAGCAGTACTTC
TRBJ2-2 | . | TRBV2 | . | CASSVPVGGTGELFF | TGTGCCAGCAGTGTGCCAGTGGGGGGCACCGGGGAGCTGTTTTTT
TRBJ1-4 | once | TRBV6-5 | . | CASSYSTDGEKLFF | TGTGCCAGCAGTTACTCGACAGACGGTGAAAAACTGTTTTTT
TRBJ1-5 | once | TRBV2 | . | CASTRGGRQPQHF | TGTGCCAGCACCCGGGGGGGTAGGCAGCCCCAGCATTTT
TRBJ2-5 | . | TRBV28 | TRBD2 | CASSFLREGEETQYF | TGTGCCAGCAGTTTTTTGCGGGAGGGCGAAGAGACCCAGTACTTC
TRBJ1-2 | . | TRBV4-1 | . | CASGWGVGYTF | TGCGCCAGCGGGTGGGGGGTAGGCTACACCTTC
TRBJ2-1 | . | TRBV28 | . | CASTPGQGSYNEQFF | TGTGCCAGCACCCCTGGGCAGGGCTCCTACAATGAGCAGTTCTTC
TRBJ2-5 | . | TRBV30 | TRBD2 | CAWRLAGIQETQYF | TGTGCCTGGAGACTAGCGGGAATCCAAGAGACCCAGTACTTC
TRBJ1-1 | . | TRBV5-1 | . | CASSPGGGWGTEAFF | TGCGCCAGCAGCCCGGGCGGGGGCTGGGGCACTGAAGCTTTCTTT
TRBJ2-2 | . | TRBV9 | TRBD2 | CASRGTSGRAVPGELFF | TGTGCCAGCAGGGGGACTAGCGGGAGGGCCGTCCCCGGGGAGCTGTTTTTT
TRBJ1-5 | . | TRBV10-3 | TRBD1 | CAISEGTGANQPQHF | TGTGCCATCAGCGAGGGGACAGGAGCAAATCAGCCCCAGCATTTT
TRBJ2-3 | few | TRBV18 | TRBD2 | CASSPPGLAGVTDTQYF | TGTGCCAGCTCACCACCCGGCCTAGCGGGAGTAACAGATACGCAGTATTTT
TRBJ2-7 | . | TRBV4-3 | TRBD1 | CASSEGTGGPYEQYF | TGCGCCAGCAGCGAAGGGACAGGAGGTCCCTACGAGCAGTACTTC
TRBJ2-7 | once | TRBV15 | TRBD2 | CATSREGGRTYEQYF | TGTGCCACCAGCAGAGAGGGCGGGAGGACCTACGAGCAGTACTTC
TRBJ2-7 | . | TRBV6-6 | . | CATRQSSYEQYF | TGTGCCACCCGACAGAGCTCCTACGAGCAGTACTTC
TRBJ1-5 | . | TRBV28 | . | CASSLAGLGNQPQHF | TGTGCCAGCAGTTTAGCAGGGCTGGGCAATCAGCCCCAGCATTTT
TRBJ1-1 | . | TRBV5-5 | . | CASSLNQGRGTEAFF | TGTGCCAGCAGCTTGAATCAGGGGCGCGGAACTGAAGCTTTCTTT
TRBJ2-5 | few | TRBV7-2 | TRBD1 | CASSSRQGRETQYF | TGTGCCAGCAGCTCCCGACAGGGGAGGGAGACCCAGTACTTC
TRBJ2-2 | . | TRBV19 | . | CASTLGTSRNTGELFF | TGTGCCAGTACCCTCGGAACTAGCCGAAACACCGGGGAGCTGTTTTTT
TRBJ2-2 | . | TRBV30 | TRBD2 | CAWSVGAGGPGELFF | TGTGCCTGGAGTGTGGGAGCGGGAGGGCCCGGGGAGCTGTTTTTT
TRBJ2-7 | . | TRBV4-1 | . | CASSQGAGGSYEQYF | TGCGCCAGCAGCCAAGGGGCAGGAGGCTCCTACGAGCAGTACTTC
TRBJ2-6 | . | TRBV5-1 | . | CASSFRQFSGANVLTF | TGCGCCAGCAGCTTCCGACAGTTCTCTGGGGCCAACGTCCTGACTTTC
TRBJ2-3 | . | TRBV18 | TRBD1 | CASSKGTGYTDTQYF | TGTGCCAGCTCCAAAGGGACAGGGTACACAGATACGCAGTATTTT
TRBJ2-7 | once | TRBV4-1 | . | CASSLTSSYEQYF | TGCGCCAGCAGCCTGACTAGCTCCTACGAGCAGTACTTC
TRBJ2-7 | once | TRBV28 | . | CASSTGLPREQYF | TGTGCCAGCAGCACGGGACTCCCCAGGGAGCAGTACTTC
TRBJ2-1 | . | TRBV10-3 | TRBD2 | CAISGAGSGGSYNEQFF | TGTGCCATCAGTGGGGCGGGTAGCGGGGGATCCTACAATGAGCAGTTCTTC
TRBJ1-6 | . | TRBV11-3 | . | CASSLGQLGSPLHF | TGTGCCAGCAGCCTCGGACAGCTAGGTTCACCCCTCCACTTT
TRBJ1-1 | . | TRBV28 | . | CASSFPSSRWNTEAFF | TGTGCCAGCAGTTTCCCCTCAAGCCGGTGGAACACTGAAGCTTTCTTT
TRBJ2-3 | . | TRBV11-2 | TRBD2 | CASSLAGRGATDTQYF | TGTGCCAGCAGCTTAGCGGGGCGGGGGGCCACAGATACGCAGTATTTT
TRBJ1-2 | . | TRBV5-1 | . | CASSRPGSGYTF | TGCGCCAGCAGCAGACCAGGGTCTGGCTACACCTTC
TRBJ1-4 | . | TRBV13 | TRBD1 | CASSLGRDSSNEKLFF | TGTGCCAGCAGCTTAGGCCGGGACAGTTCGAATGAAAAACTGTTTTTT
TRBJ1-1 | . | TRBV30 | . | CAWSEDILTEAFF | TGTGCCTGGAGTGAAGACATTCTTACTGAAGCTTTCTTT
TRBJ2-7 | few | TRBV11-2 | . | CASSSTRHEQYF | TGTGCCAGCAGCAGCACGAGGCACGAGCAGTACTTC
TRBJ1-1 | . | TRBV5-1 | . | CASSPRPGNTNTEAFF | TGCGCCAGCAGCCCTAGGCCGGGAAATACAAACACTGAAGCTTTCTTT
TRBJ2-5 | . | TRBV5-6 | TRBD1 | CASSPRTGGIGETQYF | TGTGCCAGCAGCCCGCGGACAGGGGGGATAGGAGAGACCCAGTACTTC
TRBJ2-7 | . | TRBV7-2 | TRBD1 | CASSWGTANSYEQYF | TGTGCCAGCAGCTGGGGGACAGCTAACTCCTACGAGCAGTACTTC
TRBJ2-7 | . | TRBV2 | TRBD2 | CASSPALAGAGEQYF | TGTGCCAGCAGTCCCGCACTAGCGGGAGCGGGCGAGCAGTACTTC